Listed below are T cell receptor beta chains from one sample, sequenced in a study of blood T cell repertoires in COVID-19. Sequenced by immunoSEQ multiplex PCR; TCRdb stores in-frame clones only, minus some. Of 40,000 to 45,000 clones listed, 89% were seen once; the top ten hold 6.2%. Input material: peripheral blood. These receptors all come from a human donor in a cohort sampled during active COVID-19. Each CDR3 is given with its conserved first and last residue. A D gene is named only where the DNA matches it firmly. Where a row states a size, it is once, few, many or the class of an expanded clone; other rows omit it.

TRBD2	TRBV14	NA	TRBJ2-1	CASSPPPWTSGDNEQFF	TGTGCCAGCAGCCCACCCCCTTGGACTAGCGGGGACAATGAGCAGTTCTTC
NA	TRBV9	NA	TRBJ2-7	CASSPDVARDYEQYF	TGTGCCAGCAGCCCTGACGTAGCCAGAGACTACGAGCAGTACTTC
TRBD2	TRBV2	NA	TRBJ2-1	CASMGLAIHNEQFF	TGTGCCAGCATGGGACTAGCGATCCACAATGAGCAGTTCTTC
TRBD2	TRBV6-6	NA	TRBJ2-1	CASSYGTSEDEQFF	TGTGCCAGCAGTTATGGGACTAGCGAAGATGAGCAGTTCTTC
TRBD2	TRBV5-4	NA	TRBJ2-2	CASSSTSRHTGELFF	TGTGCCAGCAGCTCGACTAGCAGGCACACCGGGGAGCTGTTTTTT
NA	TRBV3-1/TRBV3-2	NA	TRBJ2-3	CASSQDAGSPRQYF	TGTGCCAGCAGCCAAGATGCGGGCAGCCCACGGCAGTATTTT
TRBD2	TRBV6-2/TRBV6-3	NA	TRBJ2-2	CASSYSIAGGHGELFF	TGTGCCAGCAGTTACTCGATCGCGGGGGGCCACGGGGAGCTGTTTTTT
NA	TRBV7-8	NA	TRBJ2-7	CASRADRNYEQYF	TGTGCCAGCAGGGCTGACAGGAACTACGAGCAGTACTTC
NA	TRBV10-2	NA	TRBJ1-2	CASSEWQTPNYGYTF	TGCGCCAGCAGTGAGTGGCAAACCCCTAACTATGGCTACACCTTC
NA	TRBV3-1/TRBV3-2	once	TRBJ1-2	CASRRDYGYTF	TGTGCCAGCAGACGGGACTATGGCTACACCTTC
TRBD1	TRBV2	NA	TRBJ1-2	CASSERQGNGYTF	TGTGCCAGCAGTGAGAGACAGGGTAATGGCTACACCTTC
NA	TRBV11-2	once	TRBJ1-1	CASSRESRAFF	TGTGCCAGCAGCCGAGAGTCTAGGGCTTTCTTT
NA	TRBV5-5	NA	TRBJ1-5	CASSAVGLTGNQPQHF	TGTGCCAGCAGCGCTGTCGGGTTGACTGGCAATCAGCCCCAGCATTTT
TRBD2	TRBV7-9	NA	TRBJ2-3	CASSLASGVTDTQYF	TGTGCCAGCAGCTTAGCCAGCGGGGTCACAGATACGCAGTATTTT
TRBD1	TRBV10-3	NA	TRBJ2-7	CAIPTGTGVSDEQYF	TGTGCCATCCCAACCGGGACAGGGGTATCGGACGAGCAGTACTTC
NA	TRBV5-5	NA	TRBJ1-1	CASSLAGGNTEAFF	TGTGCCAGCAGCTTGGCCGGGGGAAACACTGAAGCTTTCTTT
NA	TRBV4-1	NA	TRBJ1-3	CASSRGGLVLSGNTIYF	TGCGCCAGCAGCCGGGGGGGGTTGGTCCTATCTGGAAACACCATATATTTT
TRBD2	TRBV7-2	few	TRBJ2-7	CASTIGGRYEQYF	TGTGCCAGCACCATCGGGGGGAGGTACGAGCAGTACTTC
NA	TRBV7-9	NA	TRBJ1-1	CASTNSHWSTEAFF	TGTGCCAGCACCAACTCCCACTGGAGCACTGAAGCTTTCTTT
TRBD1	TRBV6-2/TRBV6-3	NA	TRBJ1-6	CASSFFAGTGSHSRDSPLHF	TGTGCCAGCAGTTTTTTCGCCGGGACAGGGTCTCACTCCCGGGATTCACCCCTCCACTTT
NA	TRBV9	few	TRBJ1-2	CASSVGGVAYGYTF	TGTGCCAGCAGCGTAGGCGGGGTAGCCTATGGCTACACCTTC
TRBD2	TRBV11-2	NA	TRBJ2-5	CASSPGGVRQETQYF	TGTGCCAGCAGCCCGGGGGGGGTAAGGCAAGAGACCCAGTACTTC
NA	TRBV7-9	NA	TRBJ2-7	CASSSGTPYEQYF	TGTGCCAGCAGCTCCGGGACACCGTACGAGCAGTACTTC
NA	TRBV25-1	NA	TRBJ1-6	CASSIDGTDNSPLHF	TGTGCCAGCAGTATCGACGGGACTGATAATTCACCCCTCCACTTT
NA	TRBV29-1	NA	TRBJ2-7	CSVVQGPTYEQYF	TGCAGCGTTGTCCAGGGGCCAACCTACGAGCAGTACTTC
TRBD2	TRBV19	NA	TRBJ2-7	CATSSELTSGSYEQYF	TGTGCCACAAGTTCCGAGCTGACTAGCGGGTCTTACGAGCAGTACTTC
TRBD1	TRBV12-3/TRBV12-4	NA	TRBJ1-2	CASSATGDGYTF	TGTGCCAGCAGTGCGACAGGGGATGGCTACACCTTC
NA	TRBV6-5	NA	TRBJ1-2	CASSYSSSLLGYTF	TGTGCCAGCAGTTACAGCTCATCCCTCCTAGGCTACACCTTC
TRBD1	TRBV18	NA	TRBJ1-1	CASSVTGVMNTEAFF	TGTGCCAGCTCAGTGACAGGGGTTATGAACACTGAAGCTTTCTTT
TRBD2	TRBV10-3	NA	TRBJ2-3	CAIRPGLAGSTDTQYF	TGTGCCATCAGACCGGGACTAGCGGGGAGCACAGATACGCAGTATTTT
TRBD2	TRBV20-1	NA	TRBJ2-1	CSASRGLAGDRNEQFF	TGCAGTGCTAGTAGGGGACTAGCGGGGGATCGCAATGAGCAGTTCTTC
TRBD1	TRBV5-8	NA	TRBJ1-6	CASSSRDRAHNSPLHF	TGTGCCAGCAGCTCCCGGGACAGGGCCCATAATTCACCCCTCCACTTT
TRBD2	TRBV10-3	NA	TRBJ2-5	CAISESGRGVTETQYF	TGTGCCATCAGTGAGTCGGGGCGGGGGGTCACGGAGACCCAGTACTTC
TRBD1	TRBV15	NA	TRBJ1-2	CATSRSTKRTGDYGYTF	TGTGCCACCAGCAGAAGCACCAAAAGGACAGGGGACTATGGCTACACCTTC
NA	TRBV25-1	NA	TRBJ2-7	CASSEYAPTYEQYF	TGTGCCAGCAGTGAATATGCACCTACCTACGAGCAGTACTTC
TRBD1	TRBV9	once	TRBJ2-7	CAGSGGTGFYEQYF	TGTGCCGGCAGCGGAGGGACAGGATTTTACGAGCAGTACTTC
TRBD2	TRBV25-1	once	TRBJ2-5	CASSEYTSGYQETQYF	TGTGCCAGCAGTGAATATACTAGCGGGTACCAAGAGACCCAGTACTTC
TRBD1	TRBV6-5	once	TRBJ2-7	CASRAGTGAYEQYF	TGTGCCAGCAGAGCCGGGACAGGGGCTTACGAGCAGTACTTC
TRBD1	TRBV11-3	NA	TRBJ2-3	CASSRGTGSDTQYF	TGTGCCAGCAGCCGTGGGACAGGGTCAGATACGCAGTATTTT
NA	TRBV7-2	NA	TRBJ2-7	CASSFSPLGGTYEQYF	TGTGCCAGCAGCTTTTCCCCCCTCGGCGGAACCTACGAGCAGTACTTC
TRBD1	TRBV7-9	NA	TRBJ1-1	CASSTQGDSTEAFF	TGTGCCAGCAGCACCCAAGGGGACAGCACTGAAGCTTTCTTT
NA	TRBV6-5	NA	TRBJ1-6	CVSSYEADSPLHF	TGTGTCAGCAGTTACGAGGCGGATTCACCCCTCCACTTT